A few counts support the clone carrying this T cell receptor beta chain. This sample is part of a study of cytomegalovirus exposure and HLA in healthy donors. The assay was immunoSEQ multiplex PCR, and TCRdb's table has in-frame clones only and misses some. The sample consists of under 200,000 clones, 65% to 90% of them appearing once. Sequenced sample: PBMCs. The receptor was derived from a woman younger than 35 in good health and CMV-seronegative.

CDR3 sequence reads: CAWSRQGGDTQYF. The CDR3, as DNA: TGTGCCTGGAGTCGCCAGGGGGGCGATACGCAGTATTTT. The rearrangement uses TRBV30 and TRBJ2-3; D might be TRBD1 (7 bases). The V end was cut by 2 bases, the J end by 6 bases, with 12 bases between. The CDR3 spans 13 residues. Per germline, CDR1 GTSNPN and CDR2 SVGIG (reference sequence).